This TCR beta chain derives from a study of CD8 T cells in Susac syndrome. The study used treatment-naive patients who had stable or active relapsing-remitting disease as multiple sclerosis controls. Purification of the CD8+ and CD4+ T cells relied on negative isolation, and TEMRA cells underwent FACS enrichment. Roughly 0.5 to 1 ug RNA was reverse transcribed with random hexamers. The TCR beta CDR3 was amplified by immunoSEQ multiplex PCR across 54 Vbeta, 13 Jbeta. One entry per CDR3 protein, called by TCRdb with MiXCR from the immunoSEQ multiplex PCR reads. The data hold 160,000 or so distinct CDR3 sequences, with around 95% observed a single time. Germline V lookup: CDR1 SQVTM, CDR2 ANQGSEA. The CDR3 is 14 residues long. V was clipped by 3 bases and J by 1 base, with 12 bases between them.

The TCR comes from a human donor with multiple sclerosis. Material: CD8+ T cells from PBMCs. V usage is TRBV29-1 and J usage is TRBJ1-1; maybe TRBD1 (5 bases). The DNA of the CDR3 is TGCAGCGTTGATAGCCGGGGCGGGAACACTGAAGCTTTCTTT. It translates to CSVDSRGGNTEAFF.